A selection of T cell receptor beta chains follows, all from one sample in a study of blood T cells in healthy people across ages. MiXCR, applied by TCRdb to the 5' RACE reads, yields one record per CDR3 protein. The repertoire holds approximately 800,000 distinct CDR3 sequences, with about 56% as singletons. Sequencing input: blood. These receptors all come from a man aged 35 to 55 in good health. CDR3s include the opening cysteine and the closing phenylalanine or tryptophan. Each record gives: D gene, V gene, clone size, J gene, CDR3 DNA, CDR3 protein. The D gene is left open where the match is weak. A clone size is listed for some rows: how often the clone was seen (once, few, many), or a class if it is expanded.

D: NA; V: TRBV6-5; size: NA; J: TRBJ2-7; DNA: TGTGCCAGCAGTTACTCGTCCCAAAGCCAAGGATTCGAGCAGTACTTC; CDR3: CASSYSSQSQGFEQYF
D: NA; V: TRBV27; size: few; J: TRBJ2-7; DNA: TGTGCCAGCAGTCGGGCGGGGCTCGAGCAGTACTTC; CDR3: CASSRAGLEQYF
D: NA; V: TRBV14; size: NA; J: TRBJ2-7; DNA: TGTGCCAGCAGCCAAGTTGGCGGGACTGGCGAGCAGTACTTC; CDR3: CASSQVGGTGEQYF
D: NA; V: TRBV30; size: NA; J: TRBJ1-5; DNA: TGTGCCTGGAGTGTATTTTCCGGAAGATATAGCAATCAGCCCCAGCATTTT; CDR3: CAWSVFSGRYSNQPQHF
D: NA; V: TRBV12-3/TRBV12-4; size: few; J: TRBJ1-5; DNA: TGTGCCAGCAGCGCTCGACAGAGTAGCAATCAGCCCCAGCATTTT; CDR3: CASSARQSSNQPQHF
D: TRBD2; V: TRBV12-3/TRBV12-4; size: few; J: TRBJ2-7; DNA: TGTGCCAGCACAGACCTGACTAGCGGGAGACCCTCCGAGCAGTACTTC; CDR3: CASTDLTSGRPSEQYF
D: NA; V: TRBV7-3; size: NA; J: TRBJ2-3; DNA: TGTGCCAGCAGCTTTAGGGGGTCGGAAACAGATACGCAGTATTTT; CDR3: CASSFRGSETDTQYF
D: NA; V: TRBV5-1; size: NA; J: TRBJ2-6; DNA: TGCGCCAGCAGCTTCAAGGACAGCTACTCTGGGGCCAACGTCCTGACTTTC; CDR3: CASSFKDSYSGANVLTF
D: NA; V: TRBV12-3/TRBV12-4; size: NA; J: TRBJ1-3; DNA: TGTGCCAGCAGTCCCCGGCGGGAAGACACCATATATTTT; CDR3: CASSPRREDTIYF
D: NA; V: TRBV15; size: NA; J: TRBJ2-3; DNA: TGTGCCACCAGCATATTCGGAGATAGCACAGATACGCAGTATTTT; CDR3: CATSIFGDSTDTQYF
D: NA; V: TRBV6-2/TRBV6-3; size: few; J: TRBJ2-7; DNA: TGTGCCAGCAGACAACCCCCGTTTGGGTACGAGCAGTACTTC; CDR3: CASRQPPFGYEQYF
D: NA; V: TRBV2; size: NA; J: TRBJ1-4; DNA: TGTGCCAGCAGTGGGGGACCTGTTGGTGAAAAACTGTTTTTT; CDR3: CASSGGPVGEKLFF
D: NA; V: TRBV5-6; size: many; J: TRBJ1-1; DNA: TGTGCCAGCAGCTACCGCCCCGAGGAAGCTTTCTTT; CDR3: CASSYRPEEAFF
D: NA; V: TRBV20-1; size: NA; J: TRBJ1-4; DNA: TGCAGTGCTAGCCAGGGGTTACGAACTAATGAAAAACTGTTTTTT; CDR3: CSASQGLRTNEKLFF
D: NA; V: TRBV5-6; size: NA; J: TRBJ1-1; DNA: TGTGCCAGCAGCGCTGCCGGGGACGGGAACACTGAAGCTTTCTTT; CDR3: CASSAAGDGNTEAFF
D: NA; V: TRBV5-1; size: NA; J: TRBJ2-5; DNA: TGTGCCAGCAGCTTCTCCGGGAGCTCAGAGACCCAGTACTTC; CDR3: CASSFSGSSETQYF
D: NA; V: TRBV7-9; size: NA; J: TRBJ2-2; DNA: TGTGCCAGCAGCTTAATCTTGGGATCCGGGGAGCTGTTTTTT; CDR3: CASSLILGSGELFF
D: TRBD2; V: TRBV28; size: NA; J: TRBJ2-1; DNA: TGTGCCAGCAGGTACAGGACTAGCGGGAGAATTGAGCAGTTCTTC; CDR3: CASRYRTSGRIEQFF
D: NA; V: TRBV27; size: NA; J: TRBJ2-5; DNA: TGTGCCAGCAGTATGAGGCTGACCCAAGAGACCCAGTACTTC; CDR3: CASSMRLTQETQYF
D: NA; V: TRBV5-1; size: NA; J: TRBJ2-7; DNA: TGCGCCAGCAGCGTGGAGACAGTGAGGGACCCCTACGAGCAGTACTTC; CDR3: CASSVETVRDPYEQYF